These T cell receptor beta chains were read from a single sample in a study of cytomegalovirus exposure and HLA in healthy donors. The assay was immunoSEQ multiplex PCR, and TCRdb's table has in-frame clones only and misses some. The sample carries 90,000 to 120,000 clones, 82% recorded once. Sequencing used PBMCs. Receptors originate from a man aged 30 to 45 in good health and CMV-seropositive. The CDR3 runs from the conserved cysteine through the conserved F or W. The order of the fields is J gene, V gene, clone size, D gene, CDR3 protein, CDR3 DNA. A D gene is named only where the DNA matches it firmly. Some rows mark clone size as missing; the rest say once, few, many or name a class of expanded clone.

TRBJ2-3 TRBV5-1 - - CASRGQGAADTQYF TGCGCCAGCAGGGGTCAAGGCGCGGCAGATACGCAGTATTTT
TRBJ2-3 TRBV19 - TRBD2 CASSERTSIADTQYF TGTGCCAGTTCTGAACGGACTAGCATCGCAGATACGCAGTATTTT
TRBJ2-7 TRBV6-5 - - CASSLGRIGYEQYF TGTGCCAGCAGTTTGGGGCGGATAGGTTACGAGCAGTACTTC
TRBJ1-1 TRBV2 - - CASTDQGNPEAFF TGTGCCAGCACCGATCAGGGGAACCCTGAAGCTTTCTTT
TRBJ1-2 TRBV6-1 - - CASSTQNYGYTF TGTGCCAGCAGTACACAGAACTATGGCTACACCTTC
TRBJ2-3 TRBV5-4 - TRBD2 CASSTSGGADTQYF TGTGCCAGCAGTACTAGCGGGGGGGCAGATACGCAGTATTTT
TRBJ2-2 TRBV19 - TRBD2 CASKRRGGPGELFF TGTGCCAGTAAAAGGCGGGGGGGCCCCGGGGAGCTGTTTTTT
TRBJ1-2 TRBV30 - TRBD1 CAWSSGQGPYGYTF TGTGCCTGGAGTTCAGGACAGGGACCTTATGGCTACACCTTC
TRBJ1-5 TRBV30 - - CAWAGDLGGGQPQHF TGTGCCTGGGCTGGGGACCTAGGGGGGGGGCAGCCCCAGCATTTT
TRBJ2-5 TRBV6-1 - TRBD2 CASSLAGGHGETQYF TGTGCCAGCTCACTAGCGGGGGGGCATGGGGAGACCCAGTACTTC
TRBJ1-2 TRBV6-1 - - CASSSGDYYGYTF TGTGCCAGCAGTTCAGGGGATTATTATGGCTACACCTTC
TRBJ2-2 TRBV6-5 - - CASSTGQTGELFF TGTGCCAGCAGTACCGGACAGACCGGGGAGCTGTTTTTT
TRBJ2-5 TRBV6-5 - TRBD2 CASNSGAGRETQYF TGTGCCAGCAACAGCGGGGCGGGACGGGAGACCCAGTACTTC
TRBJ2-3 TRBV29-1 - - CSALVYTQYF TGCAGCGCCCTAGTATATACGCAGTATTTT
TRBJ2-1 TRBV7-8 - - CASSLTPIYNEQFF TGTGCCAGCAGCCTAACCCCGATCTACAATGAGCAGTTCTTC
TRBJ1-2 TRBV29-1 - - CSVETGYGYTF TGCAGCGTTGAAACCGGCTATGGCTACACCTTC
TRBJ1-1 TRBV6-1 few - CASSDPGVPGTEAFF TGTGCCAGCAGCGACCCCGGGGTTCCCGGCACTGAAGCTTTCTTT
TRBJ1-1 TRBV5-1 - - CASRPRDSTEAFF TGCGCCAGCAGGCCGAGGGATTCCACTGAAGCTTTCTTT
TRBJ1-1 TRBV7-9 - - CASSVAGKQAFF TGTGCCAGCAGCGTAGCCGGGAAGCAAGCTTTCTTT
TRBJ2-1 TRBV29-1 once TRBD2 CSSGLVKGNEQFF TGCAGCTCGGGACTAGTTAAAGGGAATGAGCAGTTCTTC
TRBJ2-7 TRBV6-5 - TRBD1 CASSSPKGQRSYEQYF TGTGCCAGCAGTTCCCCGAAGGGACAGCGCTCCTACGAGCAGTACTTC
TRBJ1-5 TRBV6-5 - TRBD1 CASSRGQGRDQPQHF TGTGCCAGCAGCAGAGGACAGGGGCGAGATCAGCCCCAGCATTTT
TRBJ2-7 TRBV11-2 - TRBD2 CASSDKAGINEQYF TGTGCCAGCAGCGATAAAGCGGGGATTAACGAGCAGTACTTC
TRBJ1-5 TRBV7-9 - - CASSLDSGGSQPQHF TGTGCCAGCAGCTTAGATTCTGGAGGGAGCCAGCCCCAGCATTTT
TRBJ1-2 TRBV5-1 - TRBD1 CASSFQPSGGGKANYGYTF TGCGCCAGCAGCTTTCAACCCTCAGGGGGCGGGAAGGCTAACTATGGCTACACCTTC
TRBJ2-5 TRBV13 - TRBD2 CASSSPPSGGQETQYF TGTGCCAGCAGCTCCCCCCCGTCGGGGGGGCAGGAGACCCAGTACTTC
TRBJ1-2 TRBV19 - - CASTPAPNYGYTF TGTGCCAGTACCCCCGCGCCTAACTATGGCTACACCTTC
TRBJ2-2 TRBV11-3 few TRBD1 CASSSGDRGDTGELFF TGTGCCAGCAGCTCCGGAGACAGGGGGGACACCGGGGAGCTGTTTTTT
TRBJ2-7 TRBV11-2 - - CASSLDRDEQYF TGTGCCAGCAGCTTAGATCGGGACGAGCAGTACTTC
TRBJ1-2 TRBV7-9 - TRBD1 CASSFTGDYGYTF TGTGCCAGCAGCTTTACAGGGGACTATGGCTACACCTTC
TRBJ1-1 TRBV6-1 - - CASSVTENTEAFF TGTGCCAGCAGTGTGACAGAGAACACTGAAGCTTTCTTT
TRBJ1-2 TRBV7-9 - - CSSSYTPAGEGYGYTF TGTTCCAGCAGCTATACCCCGGCAGGGGAAGGTTATGGCTACACCTTC
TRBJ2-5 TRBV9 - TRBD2 CASSVAKGGPQETQYF TGTGCCAGCAGCGTAGCTAAGGGAGGGCCCCAAGAGACCCAGTACTTC
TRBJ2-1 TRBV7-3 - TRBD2 CASSSQLAGGNEQFF TGTGCCAGCAGCTCCCAATTAGCGGGGGGGAATGAGCAGTTCTTC
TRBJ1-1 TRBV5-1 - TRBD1 CASRSSGTGILVNTEAFF TGCGCCAGCAGGAGCTCAGGGACAGGGATTTTAGTTAACACTGAAGCTTTCTTT
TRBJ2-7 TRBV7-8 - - CASNSEGGPYEQYF TGTGCCAGCAACTCCGAGGGCGGGCCCTACGAGCAGTACTTC
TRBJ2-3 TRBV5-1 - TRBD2 CASSHGTSGGGQYTQYF TGCGCCAGCAGCCACGGGACTAGCGGGGGGGGACAATATACGCAGTATTTT
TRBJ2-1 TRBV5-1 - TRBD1 CASSDRPGQTYNEQFF TGCGCCAGCAGCGATAGGCCGGGACAGACCTACAATGAGCAGTTCTTC
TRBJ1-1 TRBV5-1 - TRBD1 CASSLRGQGGRNTEAFF TGCGCCAGCAGCTTGAGGGGACAGGGGGGTAGGAACACTGAAGCTTTCTTT
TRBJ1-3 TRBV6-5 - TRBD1 CASSLQGAEGNTIYF TGTGCCAGCAGTTTACAGGGGGCGGAGGGAAACACCATATATTTT
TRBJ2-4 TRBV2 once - CASSEREQAFQYF TGTGCCAGCAGTGAACGAGAACAAGCGTTTCAGTACTTC